The sequence of this TCR beta chain was determined in a study of blood T cell repertoires in COVID-19. Background on the study: Both acute and convalescent COVID-19 samples were obtained from the United States, Italy and Spain. From T cells, B-cell-depleted T cells, or PBMCs came the material, which was cDNA or gDNA.

Enrollment of patients from Seattle took place during active infection, with longitudinal follow-up. Source study methods: Researchers report that nucleated cell counts were estimated from reference gene primer amplification. The assay was immunoSEQ multiplex PCR, and TCRdb's table has in-frame clones only and misses some. V and J calls and clone size come straight from that table; D and trimming were deduced from the DNA. The repertoire consists of roughly 380,000 clones, with about 88% occurring once and the leading ten covering less than 2%. This CDR3 is built from 15 residues. The V end lost 0 bases, the J end lost 0 bases, and 5 bases lay between the germline ends. Germline CDR1 LGHNA, CDR2 YSLEER.

Sample: peripheral blood. The chain recombines TRBV4-3 with TRBJ2-2; D gene unclear. The TCR sequence derives from a woman between 40 and 50 years old with COVID-19, enrolled during active disease. CDR3 residues: CASSQDPANTGELFF. CDR3 bases: TGCGCCAGCAGCCAAGATCCCGCGAACACCGGGGAGCTGTTTTTT.